These 7 T cell receptor beta chains share one sample of origin, sequenced in a study of sequential checkpoint blockade in melanoma. Treatment described: randomized to nivolumab then ipilimumab (arm A) or the reverse (arm B). Produced via immunoSEQ multiplex PCR; TCRdb's table is partial and in-frame only. The data show under 2,500 clones, about 20% seen once. The sample in question was tumor tissue (inferred from file names), obtained from a patient given nivolumab and ipilimumab in sequence. All receptors come from a human donor with melanoma.

CDR3 protein: CASSPLRQANTGELFF. CDR3 in DNA: TGTGCCAGCAGCCCCCTAAGACAGGCGAACACCGGGGAGCTGTTTTTT. The chain uses TRBV14 and TRBJ2-2; the D gene is possibly TRBD1 (6 bases). This CDR3 is 16 amino acids long. The germline CDR1 and CDR2 sequences are SGHDN and FVKESK. The germline V and J ends were trimmed by 4 bases and 0 bases, with 12 bases remaining between them.

The sample holds a few counts of this clone. The chain recombines TRBV6-8 with TRBJ2-1; the match to TRBD2 covers 8 bases. Germline V gene data show CDR1 as MNHGY and CDR2 as SAAAGT. The trim removed 10 bases at V and 6 bases at J, leaving 11 bases unmatched. The length of the CDR3 is 14 residues. This chain's CDR3 is CAIRSGGGTNEQFF. DNA for the CDR3: TGTGCCATCAGATCTGGCGGGGGGACCAATGAGCAGTTCTTC.

The gene calls are TRBV18 and TRBJ1-1; D gene uncertain. The length of the CDR3 is 13 residues. The V end was cut by 3 bases, the J end by 2 bases, with 7 bases between. CDR1 and CDR2 (germline): KGHSH, LQKENI. The CDR3 DNA is TGTGCCAGCTCACCGGCAGTTAACACTGAAGCTTTCTTT. This translates into CASSPAVNTEAFF.

The chain links TRBV10-2 to TRBJ2-5; no definite D call. The CDR3 runs to 12 residues. The V gene lost 5 bases and the J gene lost 2 bases, with 6 bases spanning the gap. Germline values: CDR1 WSHSY, CDR2 SAAADI. CDR3 coding DNA: TGCGCCAGCAGTCCTAGGCAAGAGACCCAGTACTTC. Translating it yields CASSPRQETQYF.

By share, this clone counts as medium-sized (0.01 to 0.1%). The chain links TRBV11-3 to TRBJ2-2, with 11 bases identical to TRBD2. The CDR3 loop spans 16 amino acids. CDR1 and CDR2 from the germline V gene are SGHNT and YENEEA. V lost 5 bases, J lost 5 bases, and 7 bases stayed unmatched. CDR3 DNA: TGTGCCAGCAGCCGAAGACTAGCGGGAAAGACCGGGGAGCTGTTTTTT. Translated: CASSRRLAGKTGELFF.

V gene TRBV28 combines with J gene TRBJ1-3, with 9 bases fitting TRBD1. Per the germline V gene, CDR1 is MDHEN and CDR2 is SYDVKM. The J segment lost 3 bases and the V segment lost 6 bases, leaving 6 bases of the junction unmatched. The CDR3 has 15 amino acids. This CDR3 is CASRPQGAGGNTIYF. The CDR3 nucleotides read TGTGCCAGCAGACCACAGGGGGCGGGTGGAAACACCATATATTTT.

V and J are TRBV6-8 and TRBJ2-3; 10 nucleotides line up with TRBD2. The CDR3 is 14 residues long. Germline V gene sequence: CDR1 MNHGY, CDR2 SAAAGT. Trimming at V came to 10 bases and at J to 1 base, leaving 5 bases not matched to a gene. CDR3 nucleotide sequence: TGTGCCATCTCTAGCGGGGGTGGCACAGATACGCAGTATTTT. Amino acids: CAISSGGGTDTQYF.